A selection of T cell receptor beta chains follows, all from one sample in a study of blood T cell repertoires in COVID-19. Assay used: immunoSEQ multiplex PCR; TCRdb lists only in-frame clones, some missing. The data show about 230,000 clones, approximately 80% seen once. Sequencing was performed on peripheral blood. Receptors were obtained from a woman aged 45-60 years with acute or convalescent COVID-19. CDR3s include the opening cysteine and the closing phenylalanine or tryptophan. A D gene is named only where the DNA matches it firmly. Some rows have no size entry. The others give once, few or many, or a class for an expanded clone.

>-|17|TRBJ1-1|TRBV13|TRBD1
TGTGCCAGCAGCACTGGGACAGAGCCCCACGGGAAAACTGAAGCTTTCTTT
CASSTGTEPHGKTEAFF
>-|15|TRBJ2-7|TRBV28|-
TGTGCCAGCACTTCCCCGGGGTACCCTTCCTACGAGCAGTACTTC
CASTSPGYPSYEQYF
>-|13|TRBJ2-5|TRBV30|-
TGTGCCTGGGGAGGACACCCAAAAGAGACCCAGTACTTC
CAWGGHPKETQYF
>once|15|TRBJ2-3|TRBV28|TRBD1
TGTGCCAGCAGTTTTTGGGGACAGGGGGAAGATACGCAGTATTTT
CASSFWGQGEDTQYF
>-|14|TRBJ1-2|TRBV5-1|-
TGCGCCAGCAGCTTGGTCCAGGGTTCCTATGGCTACACCTTC
CASSLVQGSYGYTF
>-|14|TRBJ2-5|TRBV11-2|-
TGTGCCAGCAGCCCCAGACTTGGCCAAGAGACCCAGTACTTC
CASSPRLGQETQYF
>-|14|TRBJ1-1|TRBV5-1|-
TGCGCCAGCAGCTCAGGACAGTGGGACACTGAAGCTTTCTTT
CASSSGQWDTEAFF
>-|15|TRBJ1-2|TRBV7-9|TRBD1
TGTGCCAGCAGCCATGGCCAGGGGGCTAACTATGGCTACACCTTC
CASSHGQGANYGYTF
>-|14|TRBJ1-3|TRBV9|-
TGTGCCAGCAGCGTAGGAGAAAATGGAAACACCATATATTTT
CASSVGENGNTIYF
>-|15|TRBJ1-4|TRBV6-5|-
TGTGCCAGCAGTTACTTCCCTTCAACTAATGAAAAACTGTTTTTT
CASSYFPSTNEKLFF
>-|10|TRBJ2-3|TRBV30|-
TGTGCCTGGAGCTCGGGGACGCAGTATTTT
CAWSSGTQYF
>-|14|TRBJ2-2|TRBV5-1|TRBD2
TGCGCCAGCAGCATAGCGGGGAACACCGGGGAGCTGTTTTTT
CASSIAGNTGELFF
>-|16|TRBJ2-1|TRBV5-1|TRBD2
TGCGCCAGCAGCCCTCAGGCTAGCGGGAGTAGTAATGAGCAGTTCTTC
CASSPQASGSSNEQFF
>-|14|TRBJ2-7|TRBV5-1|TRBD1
TGCGCCAGCAGCTGGACAGGGCGGAGCTACGAGCAGTACTTC
CASSWTGRSYEQYF
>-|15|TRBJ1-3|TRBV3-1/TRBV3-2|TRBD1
TGTGCCAGCAGCCAAGATATATCGGGTTCGGGACAGGGAACTTTT
CASSQDISGSGQGTF
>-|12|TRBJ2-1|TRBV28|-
TGTGCCAGCAGGGGGCCATACAATGAGCAGTTCTTC
CASRGPYNEQFF
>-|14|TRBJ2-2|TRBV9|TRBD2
TGTGCCAGCAGCGCCGGGACTAGCGGCGGGGAGCTGTTTTTT
CASSAGTSGGELFF
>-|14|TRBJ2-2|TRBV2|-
TGTGCCAGCAACCAAGACAGAAACACCGGGGAGCTGTTTTTT
CASNQDRNTGELFF
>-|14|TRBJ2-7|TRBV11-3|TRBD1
TGTGCCAGCAGCGAAGGACAGGGCCCCCACGAGCAGTACTTC
CASSEGQGPHEQYF